This TCR beta chain stems from a study of blood T cells in healthy people across ages. Through a sample-barcoded 5' primer and a J-beta primer mix, a second PCR was run for about 6 to 11 cycles. Every cDNA was tagged by a template-switch adaptor with 12 random nucleotides. TCRdb reprocessed the 5' RACE reads with MiXCR, giving one entry per CDR3 protein. Among around 800,000 distinct CDR3 sequences, roughly 44% were seen once, and the ten largest hold about a fifth. In the case of this clonotype: Its antigen remains unidentified.

V lost 0 bases, J lost 1 base, and 11 bases lay in between. The CDR3 totals 16 residues. Germline V gene sequence: CDR1 LGHDT, CDR2 YNNKEL (reference sequence). Study-wide findings and caveats: The CMV status of each donor remained undetermined, and this could have confounded shifts in expanded clonotypes.

Sequencing used blood. This TCR was recovered from a man in his sixties in good health. V usage is TRBV3-1 and J usage is TRBJ2-3; perhaps TRBD2 as D (6 bases). CDR3 protein: CASSQDPGRRTDTQYF. For the CDR3, the DNA is TGTGCCAGCAGCCAAGATCCCGGGAGACGCACAGATACGCAGTATTTT.